Shown below are 25 T cell receptor beta chains from a single sample sequenced in a study of CD8+ T cells in alopecia areata. Treatment noted: oral pan-JAK inhibitor, 5-10 mg twice daily. Once RNA had been extracted, it was reverse transcribed into cDNA to act as the sequencing template. This table comes from immunoSEQ multiplex PCR, and its TCRdb copy is limited to in-frame clones, with some not included. The repertoire holds over 100,000 clones, with approximately 54% as singletons. The sequencing here drew on CD8+ T cells sorted from blood, taken at week 24, from a patient treated with tofacitinib. These receptors all come from a human donor with alopecia areata.

The chain is built from TRBV30 and TRBJ1-5; perhaps TRBD1 as D (6 bases). V shed 0 bases and J shed 7 bases, with 25 bases lying between them. Germline CDR1 is GTSNPN and CDR2 is SVGIG (reference sequence). The CDR3 sequence is 18 residues long. For the CDR3, the DNA is TGTGCCTGGAGTGTACGGGCGGAGGGGGACGAAGTTTCGCAGCCCCAGCATTTT. Its protein is CAWSVRAEGDEVSQPQHF.

This clone was seen a few times. This chain links TRBV7-2 with TRBJ2-1, with D perhaps TRBD1 or TRBD2 (6 bases each). Germline CDR1 and CDR2: SGHTA and FQGNSA. V was clipped by 3 bases and J by 8 bases, with 14 bases between them. The CDR3 extends over 14 amino acids. The chain's CDR3 is CASSFLQGGDEQFF. Written as DNA, the CDR3 is TGTGCCAGCAGCTTCCTACAGGGAGGCGATGAGCAGTTCTTC. Supplemented by reference TRBV7-2 and TRBJ2-1, the full variable domain reads GAGVSQSPSNKVTEKGKDVELRCDPISGHTALYWYRQSLGQGLEFLIYFQGNSAPDKSGLPSDRFSAERTGGSVSTLTIQRTQQEDSAVYLCASSFLQGGDEQFFGPGTRLTVL.

There are many counts of this clone. This chain connects TRBV4-1 to TRBJ2-1, with unresolved D. This CDR3 is built from 14 residues. CDR1 is MGHRA, CDR2 YSYEKL, per germline. V was cut by 2 bases and J by 4 bases, with 9 bases left in between. CDR3 sequence: CASSQRSGYNEQFF. CDR3 DNA sequence: TGCGCCAGCAGCCAAAGATCGGGTTACAATGAGCAGTTCTTC.

The chain employs TRBV9 and TRBJ2-7; D perhaps matches TRBD2 (5 bases). Trimming cost V 3 bases and J 1 base, with 8 bases left between them. The CDR3 has 13 residues. From germline, CDR1 is SGDLS and CDR2 YYNGEE. CDR3 sequence reads: CASSDGVSYEQYF. CDR3 DNA: TGTGCCAGCAGCGACGGGGTATCCTACGAGCAGTACTTC.

The chain has TRBV30 and TRBJ2-1; TRBD1 matches 7 bases. The CDR3 is made up of 14 amino acids. Germline loops: CDR1 GTSNPN, CDR2 SVGIG (reference sequence). J lost 8 bases, V lost 5 bases, and 12 bases had no gene match. Here the CDR3 reads CAWADRVFYHEQFF. The DNA of the CDR3 is TGTGCCTGGGCCGACAGGGTTTTTTATCATGAGCAGTTCTTC.

The chain uses TRBV7-2 and TRBJ2-5, with D perhaps matching TRBD1 (6 bases). V was shortened by 5 bases and J by 3 bases, with 10 bases between the two germline ends. The germline V gene has CDR1 SGHTA and CDR2 FQGNSA. The CDR3 has 13 residues. DNA for the CDR3: TGTGCCAGCAGCCAACAGGGAAAAGAGACCCAGTACTTC. Translated, it gives CASSQQGKETQYF.

The chain links TRBV6-6 to TRBJ2-3; 7 nucleotides match TRBD1. The junction had 2 bases not matched to a gene; V was cut back by 2 bases and J by 3 bases. The CDR3 is 14 residues long. Germline CDR1 reads MNHNY; CDR2 reads SVGAGI (reference sequence). CDR3 bases: TGTGCCAGCAGTTACGGGACAGAGACAGATACGCAGTATTTT. Amino acids: CASSYGTETDTQYF.

This chain links TRBV11-2 with TRBJ2-5; D unclear. With 5 bases removed from V and 1 base from J, the gap between germline ends came to 14 bases. Germline V gives CDR1 SGHAT, CDR2 FQNNGV. This CDR3 region has 15 residues. As DNA, the CDR3 is TGTGCCAGCAGCCACGAATATCCTCTCCAAGAGACCCAGTACTTC. Translated: CASSHEYPLQETQYF.

With regard to this clone: Other DNA sequences in this sample translate to the same CDR3. The rearrangement uses TRBV27 and TRBJ2-7, with D perhaps TRBD2 (6 bases). Between the trimmed V and J ends, which lost 3 bases and 2 bases, there was a span of 8 bases. The CDR3 consists of 13 residues. Germline V gene sequence: CDR1 MNHEY, CDR2 SMNVEV (reference sequence). The CDR3 loop reads CASSLGGPYEQYF. DNA for the CDR3: TGTGCCAGCAGTTTGGGAGGTCCCTACGAGCAGTACTTC.

The rearrangement uses TRBV2 and TRBJ2-3; 9 nucleotides align to TRBD2. This CDR3 contains 18 residues. The ends lost 5 bases at V and 0 bases at J; junction bases unmatched: 12. Germline V gene data show CDR1 as SNHLY and CDR2 as FYNNEI. The CDR3 nucleotides are TGTGCCAGCAGTAGAACTAGCGGGTTGGCAACCAGCACAGATACGCAGTATTTT. Translating it yields CASSRTSGLATSTDTQYF.

J is TRBJ1-1 and V is TRBV6-6; D possibly corresponds to TRBD1 (6 bases). V lost 0 bases, J lost 10 bases, and 15 bases lay in between. The CDR3 covers 14 residues. Germline V CDR1 and CDR2: MNHNY, SVGAGI (reference sequence). The CDR3, as DNA: TGTGCCAGCAGTTACTCGACAGGCGGTCTAGGAGCTTTCTTT. The encoded protein is CASSYSTGGLGAFF.

This chain links TRBV29-1 with TRBJ2-3; possibly TRBD2 for D (7 bases). V shed 7 bases and J shed 3 bases, with 17 bases lying between them. The germline CDR1 and CDR2 sequences are SQVTM and ANQGSEA. The CDR3 consists of 14 residues. The CDR3: CSGSGEGSTDTQYF. The CDR3, as DNA: TGCAGCGGATCAGGGGAGGGGTCGACAGATACGCAGTATTTT.

The genes are TRBV20-1 and TRBJ1-1; no firm D call. The CDR3 consists of 11 residues. V was trimmed by 5 bases and J by 1 base, leaving 5 bases between them. CDR1 and CDR2 (germline): DFQATT, SNEGSKA (reference sequence). The chain's CDR3 is CSAPANTEAFF. As DNA, the CDR3 is TGCAGTGCTCCCGCGAACACTGAAGCTTTCTTT.

This clone was detected only once. The V call is TRBV7-8, the J call TRBJ2-7, with D perhaps given as TRBD1 or TRBD2 (6 bases each). CDR1 and CDR2 from the germline V gene are SGHVS and FQNEAQ. CDR3 length: 13 amino acids. The V and J ends lost 5 bases and 3 bases respectively, with 11 bases between them. This CDR3 is CASSLGGGYEQYF. CDR3 sequence (DNA): TGTGCCAGCAGCCTAGGGGGAGGCTACGAGCAGTACTTC. Based on the CDR3 plus reference TRBV7-8 and TRBJ2-7, the full variable domain is GAGVSQSPRYKVAKRGQDVALRCDPISGHVSLFWYQQALGQGPEFLTYFQNEAQLDKSGLPSDRFFAERPEGSVSTLKIQRTQQEDSAVYLCASSLGGGYEQYFGPGTRLTVT.

This clone was seen a few times. Other DNA sequences from this sample encode an identical CDR3 as well. The chain recombines TRBV30 with TRBJ2-2, with D perhaps assigned TRBD1 or TRBD2 (5 bases each). The CDR3 is 15 residues long. The germline V gene encodes CDR1 GTSNPN and CDR2 SVGIG (reference sequence). With 3 bases removed from V and 7 bases from J, the gap between germline ends came to 18 bases. This CDR3 reads CAWSIGTPLFGELFF. DNA for the CDR3: TGTGCCTGGAGCATTGGGACCCCTTTATTCGGGGAGCTGTTTTTT.

The V and J genes are TRBV13 and TRBJ2-2, with 7 nucleotides matching TRBD1. Germline V gives CDR1 PRHDT, CDR2 FYEKMQ (reference sequence). The CDR3 length is 16 residues. V shed 5 bases and J 0 bases; nucleotides not matched to a gene: 6. The CDR3 here is CASSLSTGANTGELFF. In DNA, the CDR3 is TGTGCCAGCAGCCTATCCACAGGGGCGAACACCGGGGAGCTGTTTTTT.

This rearrangement joins TRBV4-1 to TRBJ1-5; D is ambiguous. The germline gives CDR1 MGHRA, CDR2 YSYEKL. Trimming pared 8 bases from V and 0 bases from J, leaving 14 bases between. This CDR3 has 15 amino acids. The CDR3 DNA follows: TGCGCCAGCTCTCCCGAGGCGTATAGCAATCAGCCCCAGCATTTT. Amino acid sequence: CASSPEAYSNQPQHF.

The V call is TRBV27, the J call TRBJ1-4, with D perhaps matching TRBD1 (5 bases). There are 12 residues in the CDR3. The V end lost 5 bases, the J end lost 7 bases, and 8 bases lay between the germline ends. The germline CDR1 and CDR2 sequences are MNHEY and SMNVEV (reference sequence). The CDR3 here is CASSGGGEKLFF. The CDR3, as DNA: TGTGCCAGCAGTGGGGGGGGTGAAAAACTGTTTTTT.

The chain links TRBV27 to TRBJ2-1; TRBD2 matches at 11 bases. The length of the CDR3 is 17 residues. V lost 2 bases, J lost 8 bases, and 11 bases stayed unmatched. In germline, CDR1 is MNHEY, CDR2 SMNVEV (reference sequence). The CDR3 nucleotides are TGTGCCAGCAGTTTACCCCTTAGCGGGGGGGCTCAGGATGAGCAGTTCTTC. Protein sequence: CASSLPLSGGAQDEQFF.

This clone was counted only a few times. The gene calls are TRBV13 and TRBJ2-1; D gene uncertain. V lost 5 bases, J lost 7 bases, and 9 bases lay in between. Germline values: CDR1 PRHDT, CDR2 FYEKMQ (reference sequence). The CDR3 runs 12 residues. The CDR3: CASSRQLNEQFF. Here the CDR3 DNA reads TGTGCCAGCAGCAGACAACTAAATGAGCAGTTCTTC.

The chain has TRBV9 and TRBJ2-3, with a tentative D call TRBD2 (5 bases). Per the germline V gene, CDR1 is SGDLS and CDR2 is YYNGEE. There are 12 residues in the CDR3. The V end was cut by 4 bases, the J end by 6 bases, with 9 bases between. The CDR3 spells CASSHSADTQYF. The DNA for the CDR3 is TGTGCCAGCAGCCATAGCGCGGATACGCAGTATTTT.

This clone appeared a few times. A much more abundant neighbour one base away suggests this may be a read error. The sample has other DNA sequences that encode this CDR3 too. The V gene is TRBV4-1, the J gene TRBJ2-5, with 10 nucleotides matching TRBD2. Germline V gene data show CDR1 as MGHRA and CDR2 as YSYEKL. The CDR3 runs to 15 residues. CDR3 sequence reads: CASSQERGGQETQYF. The CDR3 nucleotides read TGTGCCAGCAGCCAAGAGCGGGGGGGCCAAGAGACCCAGTACTTC.

The gene calls are TRBV5-4 and TRBJ2-1, with D unclear. The CDR3 has 11 amino acids. V lost 7 bases to trimming and J lost 9 bases, with 11 bases between them. Germline V gene sequence: CDR1 SGHNT, CDR2 YYREEE (reference sequence). CDR3 DNA sequence: TGTGCCAGCGGGAATTCCGGTGAGCAGTTCTTC. It codes for CASGNSGEQFF.

Only a few counts were recorded for this clone. V is TRBV14 and J is TRBJ2-4, with a weak D call TRBD2 (6 bases). Germline loops: CDR1 SGHDN, CDR2 FVKESK. V was cut by 3 bases and J by 5 bases, with 17 bases left in between. The CDR3 is made up of 16 amino acids. CDR3 sequence reads: CASSHRSGRQQNIQYF. The CDR3 nucleotides are TGTGCCAGCAGCCATCGTAGCGGCAGACAGCAAAACATTCAGTACTTC.

This clone turned up a few times. The chain joins TRBV6-1 to TRBJ1-5; D unresolved. CDR3 length: 15 amino acids. Germline V CDR1 and CDR2: MNHNS, SASEGT. Trimming took 5 bases from V and 0 from J, leaving 11 bases between them. The CDR3, as DNA: TGTGCCAGCAGTTCGCTAGACGGTAGCAATCAGCCCCAGCATTTT. Protein: CASSSLDGSNQPQHF.